This entry concerns a single T cell receptor (beta chain). Its specificity is unknown. RNA extraction was followed by reverse transcription into cDNA, which acted as the sequencing template. Produced via immunoSEQ multiplex PCR; TCRdb's table is partial and in-frame only. This sample yields under 95,000 clones, of which just over 70% are seen a single time; approximately 15% belongs to the top ten. The treatment here: oral pan-JAK inhibitor, 5-10 mg twice daily. The data stem from a study of CD8+ T cells in alopecia areata. CDR1 and CDR2 (germline): LGHNA, YSLEER. The V gene lost 2 bases and the J gene lost 9 bases, with 14 bases spanning the gap. The CDR3 is 13 amino acids. General study findings and limits: A single nonresponder leaves the baseline CD8+ expansion link to response uncertain. Unlike in mice, where it was clearer, TCR sharing across patients was less clear, possibly HLA-related.

Sequencing used CD8+ T cells sorted from blood, obtained around week 42, from a patient treated with tofacitinib. V gene TRBV4-3 combines with J gene TRBJ2-7, with D perhaps matching TRBD2 (5 bases). This receptor was obtained from a human donor with alopecia areata. The CDR3 DNA is TGCGCCAGCAGCCAATCCCTGACTAACGGGCAGTACTTC. It is translated as CASSQSLTNGQYF.